Sequencing of this TCR beta chain was carried out in a study of cytomegalovirus exposure and HLA in healthy donors. V lost 0 bases to trimming and J lost 2 bases, with 11 bases between them. Germline-derived CDR1 and CDR2 are SGDLS and YYNGEE. This CDR3 region has 15 residues. The study ran its PCR with 60 Vbeta and 13 Jbeta primers. Sequencing was performed with immunoSEQ multiplex PCR; in TCRdb, only in-frame clones are kept and a portion is missing. The repertoire holds some 180,000 clones, with around 90% as singletons. General study points: Some V segments, including TRBV6-2 and TRBV6-3, were excluded as indistinguishable. Cytomegalovirus status was reportedly diagnosed by the classifier with high specificity and sensitivity. In a later analysis, TCR association rates varied by HLA locus: DRB1 most, HLA-C fewest. The authors enumerated over 150 TCR beta chains as linked to cytomegalovirus.

Regarding this clone: The target antigen is unknown.

This clonotype was sampled from a boy under 10 years old in good health and CMV-seronegative. Sequenced: PBMCs. The chain carries TRBV9 and TRBJ2-5; D not resolved. The CDR3 nucleotides are TGTGCCAGCAGCGTAGGGGCCTCCGGTCAAGAGACCCAGTACTTC. As protein: CASSVGASGQETQYF.